The present entry profiles one T cell receptor beta chain with its context. The PCR employed 60 Vbeta primers together with 13 Jbeta primers. Sequenced by immunoSEQ multiplex PCR; TCRdb stores in-frame clones only, minus some. The data show over 100,000 clones, with 50% to 80% seen just once and approximately 8% held by the top ten. The CDR3 length is 15 residues. Germline V gene lookup returns CDR1 MNHNS and CDR2 SASEGT. V lost 8 bases and J lost 7, with 21 bases in between. The sample belongs to a study of cytomegalovirus exposure and HLA in healthy donors. Study as a whole: Samples from HLA-typed donors yielded 85 million to 95 million unique TCRs in an early data release.

This chain connects TRBV6-1 to TRBJ2-1; possibly TRBD1 for D (6 bases). Sequenced: PBMCs. The TCR comes from a woman in her 40s in good health and CMV-seropositive. The CDR3 DNA reads as TGTGCCAGCGAAAGCCTGACAGGTGGGCTAAATGAGCAGTTCTTC. Its translation: CASESLTGGLNEQFF.